These T cell receptor beta chains were read from a single sample in a study of cytomegalovirus exposure and HLA in healthy donors. The protocol was immunoSEQ multiplex PCR, while the TCRdb copy is restricted to in-frame clones and leaves out a portion. This sample's table reports under 130,000 clones. Sequenced input: PBMCs. All receptors come from a man between 50 and 59 years old in good health and CMV-seronegative. Both conserved end residues are part of each CDR3. The D gene is left open where the match is weak.

>TRBV6-5|TRBJ2-3|-
CASSARSTDTQYF
TGTGCCAGCAGTGCCCGGAGCACAGATACGCAGTATTTT
>TRBV5-1|TRBJ1-1|-
CASSLETGLRGEAFF
TGCGCCAGCAGCTTGGAAACCGGGCTCCGGGGTGAAGCTTTCTTT
>TRBV11-3|TRBJ2-7|TRBD2
CASRKGTSAYEQYF
TGTGCCAGCAGGAAAGGGACTAGCGCGTACGAGCAGTACTTC
>TRBV30|TRBJ1-4|-
CAWNNGHNNEKLFF
TGTGCCTGGAATAATGGACACAATAATGAAAAACTGTTTTTT
>TRBV5-1|TRBJ2-2|TRBD2
CASSLDGTSGFMNTGELFF
TGCGCCAGCAGCCTGGACGGGACTAGCGGATTCATGAACACCGGGGAGCTGTTTTTT
>TRBV12-5|TRBJ2-1|TRBD2
CASGWTSGRVNEQFF
TGTGCTAGTGGCTGGACTAGCGGGAGAGTTAATGAGCAGTTCTTC
>TRBV27|TRBJ1-2|-
CASSPNYRAINYGYTF
TGTGCCAGCAGTCCTAACTACAGGGCTATTAACTATGGCTACACCTTC
>TRBV5-4|TRBJ1-2|-
CASSPPADRYGYTF
TGTGCCAGCAGCCCACCCGCGGATCGCTATGGCTACACCTTC
>TRBV2|TRBJ2-7|-
CASSAEGIYEQYF
TGTGCCAGCAGTGCGGAGGGAATCTACGAGCAGTACTTC
>TRBV18|TRBJ1-4|TRBD1
CASSPGQGDEKLFF
TGTGCCAGCTCACCCGGACAGGGAGATGAAAAACTGTTTTTT
>TRBV7-2|TRBJ2-1|TRBD2
CASSYRLAGGPHEQFF
TGTGCCAGCAGCTACCGACTAGCGGGAGGGCCCCATGAGCAGTTCTTC
>TRBV29-1|TRBJ2-7|TRBD1
CSVTGMREQYF
TGCAGCGTGACAGGGATGAGGGAGCAGTACTTC
>TRBV6-5|TRBJ2-7|-
CASSRDIYEQYF
TGTGCCAGCAGCCGTGACATCTACGAGCAGTACTTC
>TRBV10-2|TRBJ2-2|TRBD2
CASSLSGGAGELFF
TGCGCCAGCAGCCTCAGCGGGGGAGCCGGGGAGCTGTTTTTT
>TRBV18|TRBJ2-7|-
CASSPVRGQSYEQYF
TGTGCCAGCTCACCAGTCCGGGGTCAATCCTACGAGCAGTACTTC
>TRBV6-5|TRBJ2-7|TRBD1
CASSYYRGYEQYF
TGTGCCAGCAGTTACTACAGGGGCTACGAGCAGTACTTC
>TRBV2|TRBJ2-6|-
CASSGRQRSSGANVLTF
TGTGCCAGCAGTGGCCGACAGCGAAGCTCTGGGGCCAACGTCCTGACTTTC
>TRBV5-1|TRBJ2-3|TRBD1
CASKRTGGTDTQYF
TGCGCCAGCAAGCGGACAGGGGGCACAGATACGCAGTATTTT
>TRBV5-4|TRBJ1-1|-
CASSLDPQGSNTEAFF
TGTGCCAGCAGCTTGGATCCACAGGGATCGAACACTGAAGCTTTCTTT
>TRBV14|TRBJ1-6|-
CASSEGLWNSPLHF
TGTGCCAGCAGCGAGGGCCTGTGGAATTCACCCCTCCACTTT
>TRBV5-6|TRBJ2-7|-
CASSWRGGQGTDEQYF
TGTGCCAGCAGCTGGAGGGGCGGGCAGGGTACCGACGAGCAGTACTTC
>TRBV13|TRBJ1-2|-
CASSSAGILNYGYTF
TGTGCCAGCAGCTCTGCCGGGATTCTTAACTATGGCTACACCTTC
>TRBV7-2|TRBJ2-5|-
CASSLVTGGTQYF
TGTGCCAGCAGCTTAGTTACAGGTGGGACCCAGTACTTC
>TRBV30|TRBJ2-1|-
CAWGRDTRSYNEQFF
TGTGCCTGGGGCCGGGACACTCGCTCCTACAATGAGCAGTTCTTC
>TRBV11-3|TRBJ2-5|-
CASSPHRGGRETQYF
TGTGCCAGCAGCCCGCACAGGGGGGGTCGGGAGACCCAGTACTTC
>TRBV13|TRBJ2-7|TRBD1
CASTLRQGRNEQYF
TGTGCCAGCACTTTGAGACAGGGTAGGAACGAGCAGTACTTC
>TRBV7-2|TRBJ2-7|TRBD1
CASSNDRGPYEQYF
TGTGCCAGCAGCAATGACAGGGGGCCCTACGAGCAGTACTTC
>TRBV6-5|TRBJ1-6|-
CASRLTVNSPLHF
TGTGCCAGCAGGCTGACAGTAAATTCACCCCTCCACTTT
>TRBV5-6|TRBJ1-5|-
CASSSGVQPQHF
TGTGCCAGCAGCTCCGGGGTTCAGCCCCAGCATTTT
>TRBV19|TRBJ1-5|-
CATTLGAGPQHF
TGTGCCACCACATTGGGGGCAGGGCCCCAGCATTTT
>TRBV29-1|TRBJ2-1|TRBD2
CSARSGGLNNEQFF
TGCAGCGCCCGAAGCGGGGGGCTTAACAATGAGCAGTTCTTC
>TRBV6-5|TRBJ2-5|-
CASSRRVQETQYF
TGTGCCAGCAGCCGCAGGGTTCAAGAGACCCAGTACTTC
>TRBV7-9|TRBJ1-5|-
CASSTPGEANQPQHF
TGTGCCAGCAGCACCCCCGGAGAAGCTAATCAGCCCCAGCATTTT
>TRBV18|TRBJ1-1|-
CASSPIRDTEAFF
TGTGCCAGCTCACCAATCCGGGATACTGAAGCTTTCTTT
>TRBV9|TRBJ2-1|TRBD2
CASSLGTSVYNEQFF
TGTGCCAGCAGCTTAGGGACTAGCGTGTACAATGAGCAGTTCTTC
>TRBV5-1|TRBJ2-5|-
CASSSHLVETQYF
TGCGCCAGCAGCTCCCACCTAGTAGAGACCCAGTACTTC
>TRBV6-5|TRBJ1-2|-
CASSYPGASGYTF
TGTGCCAGCAGTTACCCAGGGGCATCAGGCTACACCTTC
>TRBV11-2|TRBJ2-7|TRBD2
CASSSTRTSGISYEQYF
TGTGCCAGCAGCTCTACACGGACTAGCGGGATATCCTACGAGCAGTACTTC
>TRBV19|TRBJ2-7|TRBD1
CASSGQGGLGEQYF
TGTGCCAGTAGCGGACAGGGGGGACTCGGCGAGCAGTACTTC
>TRBV19|TRBJ2-2|TRBD2
CASSVLAGAGELFF
TGTGCCAGTAGTGTGCTAGCGGGGGCCGGGGAGCTGTTTTTT
>TRBV14|TRBJ1-3|-
CASSRLLGNTIYF
TGTGCCAGCAGCCGACTTCTCGGAAACACCATATATTTT
>TRBV2|TRBJ2-7|TRBD1
CASSSGTGGHEQYF
TGTGCCAGCAGCTCAGGGACAGGGGGCCACGAGCAGTACTTC